This T cell receptor (beta chain) originates from a study of cytomegalovirus exposure and HLA in healthy donors. Study context: There were approximately 85 million unique TCRs (from HLA-typed donors) in an early data release.

Whole-study results and caveats: Segments of the TCR beta V type were, in most cases, productive about 90% or about 30% of the time in an earlier analysis.

A word on this clone: Its target is not known.

V lost 5 bases, J lost 2 bases, and 9 bases stayed unmatched. The CDR3 totals 15 residues. In germline, CDR1 is MNHEY, CDR2 SMNVEV (reference sequence). The PCR ran on 60 Vbeta and 13 Jbeta primers. Generated by immunoSEQ multiplex PCR, the TCRdb table keeps only in-frame clones and is missing some. The sample contains roughly 130,000 clones, 75% to 90% of which appear only once. The TCR originated in a man younger than 45 in good health and CMV-seronegative. The V and J genes are TRBV27 and TRBJ2-7, with 7 nucleotides matching TRBD1. Sequenced material: PBMCs. The CDR3 is CASSLYLGQAYEQYF. In DNA form, the CDR3 reads TGTGCCAGCAGTCTCTACCTAGGACAGGCCTACGAGCAGTACTTC.